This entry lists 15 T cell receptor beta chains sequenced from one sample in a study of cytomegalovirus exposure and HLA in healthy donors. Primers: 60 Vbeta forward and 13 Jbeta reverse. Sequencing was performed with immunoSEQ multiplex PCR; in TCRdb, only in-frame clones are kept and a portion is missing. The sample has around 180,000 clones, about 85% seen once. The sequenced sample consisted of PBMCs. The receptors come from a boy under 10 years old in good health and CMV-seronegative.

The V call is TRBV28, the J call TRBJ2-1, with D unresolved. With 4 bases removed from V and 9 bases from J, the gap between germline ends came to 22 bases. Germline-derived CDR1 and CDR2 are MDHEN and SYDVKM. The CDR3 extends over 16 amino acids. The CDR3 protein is CASSWAFLSTRTEQFF. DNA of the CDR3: TGTGCCAGCAGTTGGGCCTTTCTGTCGACGAGAACTGAGCAGTTCTTC.

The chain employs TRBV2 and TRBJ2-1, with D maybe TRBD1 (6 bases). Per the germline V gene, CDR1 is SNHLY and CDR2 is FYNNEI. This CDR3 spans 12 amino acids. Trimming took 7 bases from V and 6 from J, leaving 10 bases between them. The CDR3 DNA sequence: TGTGCCAGCAAACAGGGACGCAATGAGCAGTTCTTC. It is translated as CASKQGRNEQFF.

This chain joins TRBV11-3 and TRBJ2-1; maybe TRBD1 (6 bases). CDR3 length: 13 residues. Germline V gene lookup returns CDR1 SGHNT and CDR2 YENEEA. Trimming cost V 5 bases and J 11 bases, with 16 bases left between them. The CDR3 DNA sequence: TGTGCCAGCAGCCTGTCTCAGGGGCCCCAGCAGTTCTTC. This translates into CASSLSQGPQQFF.

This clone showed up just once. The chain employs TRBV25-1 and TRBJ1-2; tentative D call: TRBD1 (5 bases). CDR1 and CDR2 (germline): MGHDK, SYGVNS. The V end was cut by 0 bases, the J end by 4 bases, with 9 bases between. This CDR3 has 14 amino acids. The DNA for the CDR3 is TGTGCCAGCAGTGAATACGGGGGAATCTATGGCTACACCTTC. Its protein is CASSEYGGIYGYTF.

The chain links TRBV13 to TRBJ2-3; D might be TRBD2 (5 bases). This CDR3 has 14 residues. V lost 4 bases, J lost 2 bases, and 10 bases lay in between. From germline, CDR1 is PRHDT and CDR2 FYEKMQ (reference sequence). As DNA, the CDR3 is TGTGCCAGCAGCTCCGGACTTCACACAGATACGCAGTATTTT. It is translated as CASSSGLHTDTQYF.

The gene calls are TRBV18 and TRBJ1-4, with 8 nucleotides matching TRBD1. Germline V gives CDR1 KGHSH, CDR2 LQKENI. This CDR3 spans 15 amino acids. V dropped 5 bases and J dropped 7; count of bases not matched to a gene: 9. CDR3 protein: CASSSSTGEGEKLFF. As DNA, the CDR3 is TGTGCCAGCTCATCTTCGACAGGGGAGGGTGAAAAACTGTTTTTT. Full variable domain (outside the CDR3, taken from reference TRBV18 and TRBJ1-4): NAGVMQNPRHLVRRRGQEARLRCSPMKGHSHVYWYRQLPEEGLKFMVYLQKENIIDESGMPKERFSAEFPKEGPSILRIQQVVRGDSAAYFCASSSSTGEGEKLFFGSGTQLSVL.

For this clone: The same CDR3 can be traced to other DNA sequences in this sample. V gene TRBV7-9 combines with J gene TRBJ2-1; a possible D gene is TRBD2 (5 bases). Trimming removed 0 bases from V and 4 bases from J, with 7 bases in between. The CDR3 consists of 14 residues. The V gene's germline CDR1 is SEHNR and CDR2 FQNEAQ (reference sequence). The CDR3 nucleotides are TGTGCCAGCAGCTTAGCTGGGAGTTACAATGAGCAGTTCTTC. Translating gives CASSLAGSYNEQFF. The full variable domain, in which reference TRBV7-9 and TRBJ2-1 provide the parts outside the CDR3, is DTGVSQNPRHKITKRGQNVTFRCDPISEHNRLYWYRQTLGQGPEFLTYFQNEAQLEKSRLLSDRFSAERPKGSFSTLEIQRTEQGDSAMYLCASSLAGSYNEQFFGPGTRLTVL.

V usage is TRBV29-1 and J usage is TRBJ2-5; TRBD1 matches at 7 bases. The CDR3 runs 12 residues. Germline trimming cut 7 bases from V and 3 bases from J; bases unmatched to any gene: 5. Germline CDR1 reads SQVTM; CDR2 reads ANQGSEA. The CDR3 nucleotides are TGCAGCGCCAACAGGGGTGAAGAGACCCAGTACTTC. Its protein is CSANRGEETQYF.

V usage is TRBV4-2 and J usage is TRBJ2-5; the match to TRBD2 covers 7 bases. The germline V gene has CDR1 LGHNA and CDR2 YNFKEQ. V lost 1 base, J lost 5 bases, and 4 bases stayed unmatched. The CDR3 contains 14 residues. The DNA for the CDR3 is TGTGCCAGCAGCCAAGTGGGACTATCGGAGACCCAGTACTTC. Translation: CASSQVGLSETQYF.

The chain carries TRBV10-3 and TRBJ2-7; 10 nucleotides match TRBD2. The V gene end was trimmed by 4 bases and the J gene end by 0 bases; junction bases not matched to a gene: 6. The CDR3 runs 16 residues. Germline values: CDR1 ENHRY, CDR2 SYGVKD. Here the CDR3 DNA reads TGTGCCATCAGTGGGACTAGCGGAAGGAGCTCCTACGAGCAGTACTTC. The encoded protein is CAISGTSGRSSYEQYF.

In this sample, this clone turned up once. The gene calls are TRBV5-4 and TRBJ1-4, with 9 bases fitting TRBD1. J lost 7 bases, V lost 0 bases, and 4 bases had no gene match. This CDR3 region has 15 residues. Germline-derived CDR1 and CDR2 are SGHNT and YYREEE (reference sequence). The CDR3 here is CASSLDRGRGEKLFF. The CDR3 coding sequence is TGTGCCAGCAGCTTGGACAGGGGGCGCGGTGAAAAACTGTTTTTT.

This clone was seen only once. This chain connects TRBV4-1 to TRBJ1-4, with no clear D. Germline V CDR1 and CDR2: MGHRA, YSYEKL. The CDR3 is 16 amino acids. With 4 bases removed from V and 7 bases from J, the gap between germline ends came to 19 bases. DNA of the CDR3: TGCGCCAGCAGCCGTCTGGGGTCTTCGGGGAGTGAAAAACTGTTTTTT. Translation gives CASSRLGSSGSEKLFF.

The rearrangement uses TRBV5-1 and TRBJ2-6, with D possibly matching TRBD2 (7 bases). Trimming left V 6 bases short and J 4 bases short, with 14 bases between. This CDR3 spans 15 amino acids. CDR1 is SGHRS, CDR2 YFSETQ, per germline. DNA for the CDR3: TGCGCCAGCACCACAACGGGGGGCGGGGCCAACGTCCTGACTTTC. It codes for CASTTTGGGANVLTF.

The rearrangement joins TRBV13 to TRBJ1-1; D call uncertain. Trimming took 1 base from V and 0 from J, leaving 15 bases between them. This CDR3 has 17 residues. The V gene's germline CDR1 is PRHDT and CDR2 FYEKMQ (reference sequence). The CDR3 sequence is CASSLDGILPMNTEAFF. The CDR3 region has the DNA TGTGCCAGCAGCTTAGACGGGATCTTACCTATGAACACTGAAGCTTTCTTT.

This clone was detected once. CDR3 in DNA: TGTGCCTGGAGGATGGGGGGGAGGACAGATACGCAGTATTTT. As protein: CAWRMGGRTDTQYF. J is TRBJ2-3 and V is TRBV30; 7 bases match TRBD2. Germline CDR1 and CDR2: GTSNPN and SVGIG (reference sequence). This CDR3 is built from 14 residues. V lost 3 bases and J lost 3; bases outside the gene matches: 6.